The 4 T cell receptor beta chains below were found in one sample sequenced in a study of T cell repertoires in cytomegalovirus infection. No cognate antigen is known for these TCRs. Each CDR3 protein is one row after TCRdb ran MiXCR on the reads. The sample includes roughly 160,000 distinct CDR3 sequences, less than 25% of them seen just once. The sequences come from CD8+ T cells from cultured PBMCs, collected from culture after CMV antigen stimulation. Receptors originate from a human donor in good health (CMV status not recorded). Some clones in this sample may be carry-over from other donors' samples.

The rearrangement links TRBV27 to TRBJ1-1; a weak D match, TRBD1 (5 bases). V lost 6 bases, J lost 4 bases, and 18 bases lay in between. Germline CDR1 is MNHEY and CDR2 is SMNVEV (reference sequence). This CDR3 has 15 amino acids. The CDR3 nucleotides read TGTGCCAGCAGCTCGCCCCGAATGGGGCGCACTGAAGCTTTCTTT. Translated, it gives CASSSPRMGRTEAFF.

The V call is TRBV5-4, the J call TRBJ2-7; 9 bases fit TRBD2. V shed 1 base and J 3 bases; nucleotides not matched to a gene: 2. This CDR3 contains 14 residues. The germline gives CDR1 SGHNT, CDR2 YYREEE (reference sequence). CDR3 nucleotides: TGTGCCAGCAGCTTGAGCGGGGGGAACTACGAGCAGTACTTC. This translates into CASSLSGGNYEQYF.

The sample holds a few counts of this clonotype. The chain joins TRBV7-9 to TRBJ2-3; 8 bases are a match to TRBD1. Unmatched junction bases numbered 5, after V lost 5 bases and J lost 4 bases. The germline gives CDR1 SEHNR, CDR2 FQNEAQ (reference sequence). The CDR3 extends over 14 amino acids. The CDR3 nucleotides are TGTGCCAGCAGCCCAGACAGGGGTCCAGATACGCAGTATTTT. Translated: CASSPDRGPDTQYF.

This rearrangement joins TRBV13 to TRBJ2-2; 7 bases agree with TRBD1. Per germline, CDR1 PRHDT and CDR2 FYEKMQ (reference sequence). V gave up 5 bases and J gave up 5 bases; unmatched junction bases: 8. The CDR3 has 15 amino acids. This CDR3 is CASSRTGTETGELFF. CDR3 sequence (DNA): TGTGCCAGCAGCCGGACCGGGACAGAAACCGGGGAGCTGTTTTTT.